What follows are 24 T cell receptor beta chains derived from one specimen sequenced in a study of blood T cells in healthy people across ages. Primers used in a second PCR of roughly 7 to 12 cycles were a sample-barcoded 5' primer and a J-beta primer mix. TCRdb fed the 5' RACE reads into MiXCR, producing one record per CDR3 protein. The table records about 580,000 distinct CDR3 sequences, roughly 48% of them present only once. Sequencing input: blood. Receptors originate from an elderly man in good health.

The chain carries TRBV5-1 and TRBJ2-1, with D tentatively TRBD1 (5 bases). This CDR3 spans 15 amino acids. The V end lost 0 bases, the J end lost 7 bases, and 14 bases lay between the germline ends. Germline V CDR1 and CDR2: SGHRS, YFSETQ. The CDR3 bases are TGCGCCAGCAGCTTGGTCTGGGGCGAGTATAATGAGCAGTTCTTC. The encoded protein is CASSLVWGEYNEQFF.

The J gene is TRBJ1-2, the V gene TRBV28; TRBD1 agrees at 8 bases. Germline lookup yields CDR1 MDHEN and CDR2 SYDVKM. The junction had 1 base not matched to a gene; V was cut back by 1 base and J by 0 bases. The length of the CDR3 is 15 residues. DNA of the CDR3: TGTGCCAGCAGTTTATCACAGGGGGCTAACTATGGCTACACCTTC. This codes for CASSLSQGANYGYTF.

This sequence joins TRBV3-1 and TRBJ2-1; 10 bases align to TRBD2. This CDR3 is 17 amino acids long. The germline V gene encodes CDR1 LGHDT and CDR2 YNNKEL (reference sequence). V shed 2 bases, J shed 4 bases, and the junction held 8 bases outside the gene matches. The CDR3 loop reads CASSQLWIAGGYNEQFF. The CDR3 DNA follows: TGTGCCAGCAGCCAACTGTGGATAGCGGGGGGATACAATGAGCAGTTCTTC.

As regards this clonotype: It may be a read error: a sequence one base away is much more abundant. The V gene is TRBV6-5, the J gene TRBJ2-5, with TRBD1 identical over 7 bases. The CDR3 runs to 17 residues. Germline-derived CDR1 and CDR2 are MNHEY and SVGAGI. DNA for the CDR3: TGTGTCAGCAGTTACTCCGGGAAGAGGGGACAGAGAGAGACCCAGTACTTC. The encoded protein is CVSSYSGKRGQRETQYF.

This clonotype was found a few times. V usage is TRBV4-3 and J usage is TRBJ1-6; no reliable D call. Trimming shortened V by 0 bases and J by 12 bases, and 6 bases separated the two germline ends. Germline V CDR1 and CDR2: LGHNA, YSLEER. The length of the CDR3 is 12 residues. In DNA, the CDR3 is TGCGCCAGCAGCCAAGATAGGAAACCCCTCCACTTT. Translation gives CASSQDRKPLHF.

The chain joins TRBV7-2 to TRBJ1-1; TRBD1 aligns across 8 bases. The CDR3 has 14 amino acids. V lost 5 bases to trimming and J lost 5 bases; unmatched junction nucleotides: 7. The germline V gene has CDR1 SGHTA and CDR2 FQGNSA. The CDR3 DNA is TGTGCCAGCAGCGCAACAGGGGGTAGGACTGAAGCTTTCTTT. This encodes CASSATGGRTEAFF. Filled out from reference TRBV7-2 and TRBJ1-1, the complete variable domain reads GAGVSQSPSNKVTEKGKDVELRCDPISGHTALYWYRQSLGQGLEFLIYFQGNSAPDKSGLPSDRFSAERTGGSVSTLTIQRTQQEDSAVYLCASSATGGRTEAFFGQGTRLTVV.

Only one count was recorded for this clonotype. The chain links TRBV20-1 to TRBJ2-1; TRBD2 aligns across 12 bases. With the DNA end fitting TRBJ2-7 better, the J assignment may be wrong. The CDR3 is 17 amino acids. Looked up from germline, CDR1 is DFQATT and CDR2 is SNEGSKA (reference sequence). For the CDR3, the DNA is TGCAGTGCTAGAGCCCTCTCGACTAGCGGGGGATACAATGAGCAGTACTTC. Its translation is CSARALSTSGGYNEQYF.

The sample holds many counts of this clonotype. The chain recombines TRBV4-1 with TRBJ2-5, with D uncertain. V was pared by 1 base and J by 5 bases, with 8 bases between. The CDR3 is made up of 13 amino acids. The germline V gene encodes CDR1 MGHRA and CDR2 YSYEKL. The CDR3, as DNA: TGCGCCAGCAGCCAAGCGGTTGTGGAGACCCAGTACTTC. It translates to CASSQAVVETQYF.

Ten or more counts support this clonotype. The V call is TRBV6-5, the J call TRBJ1-1; no clear D gene. The CDR3 runs to 13 residues. Trimming left V 0 bases short and J 8 bases short, with 10 bases between. CDR1 MNHEY and CDR2 SVGAGI come from the germline V gene. In nucleotides, the CDR3 is TGTGCCAGCAGTTACTCGGACCCTCCAGAAGCTTTCTTT. Translating gives CASSYSDPPEAFF.

The V and J genes are TRBV7-2 and TRBJ2-7; possibly TRBD1 or TRBD2 for D (6 bases each). Germline loops: CDR1 SGHTA, CDR2 FQGNSA. The CDR3 loop spans 16 amino acids. The V gene lost 4 bases and the J gene lost 4 bases, with 20 bases spanning the gap. CDR3 protein: CASSYRGVAQGYEQYF. CDR3 in DNA: TGTGCCAGCAGCTATAGGGGGGTGGCACAGGGATACGAGCAGTACTTC.

This clonotype was recorded a few times. In DNA, the CDR3 is TGTGCCAGCAGCCCGCAGCCCTCTGGGGCCAACGTCCTGACTTTC. It encodes CASSPQPSGANVLTF. This chain connects TRBV9 to TRBJ2-6; no definite D call. Germline assignment: CDR1 SGDLS and CDR2 YYNGEE. The CDR3 has 15 amino acids. Trimming pared 4 bases from V and 0 bases from J, leaving 8 bases between.

This clonotype showed up many times. The gene calls are TRBV6-5 and TRBJ2-1; D remains ambiguous. Germline lookup yields CDR1 MNHEY and CDR2 SVGAGI. This CDR3 contains 12 residues. V shed 6 bases and J shed 9 bases, with 12 bases lying between them. The CDR3: CASRRRGGEQFF. CDR3 nucleotides: TGTGCCAGCAGAAGACGCGGCGGTGAGCAGTTCTTC.

The chain is built from TRBV12-3 or TRBV12-4 and TRBJ1-5, with D possibly matching TRBD1 (5 bases). Trimming stripped 2 bases from V and 6 bases from J, with 11 bases between. CDR3 length equals 14 residues. This CDR3 reads CASSLQGGGQPQHF. Written as DNA, the CDR3 is TGTGCCAGCAGTTTACAGGGAGGTGGTCAGCCCCAGCATTTT.

The rearrangement uses TRBV20-1 and TRBJ2-1; D is perhaps TRBD1 (6 bases). With the DNA end fitting TRBJ2-7 better, the J assignment may be wrong. The CDR3 contains 15 residues. Germline-derived CDR1 and CDR2 are DFQATT and SNEGSKA (reference sequence). The CDR3 is CSARSTGFVYNEQYF. The CDR3 DNA follows: TGCAGTGCTAGATCAACAGGGTTCGTCTACAATGAGCAGTACTTC.

The rearrangement uses TRBV5-6 and TRBJ2-7; TRBD2 matches at 8 bases. With 3 bases clipped from V and 6 bases from J, the junction kept 2 bases outside the gene matches. Germline CDR1 and CDR2: SGHDT and YYEEEE. This CDR3 contains 12 residues. CDR3 region: CASSYAGGEQYF. The CDR3 DNA sequence: TGTGCCAGCAGCTATGCGGGGGGCGAGCAGTACTTC.

This clonotype was recorded at least ten times. This chain connects TRBV6-6 to TRBJ2-5, with D unclear. V lost 8 bases and J 5 bases, leaving 6 bases between the germline ends. CDR1 and CDR2 from the germline V gene are MNHNY and SVGAGI (reference sequence). The CDR3 loop spans 10 amino acids. The CDR3 nucleotides are TGTGCCAGCCTCTCCGAGACCCAGTACTTC. Its translation is CASLSETQYF.

This clonotype was seen only a few times. The chain combines TRBV10-3 with TRBJ1-1, with D tentatively TRBD1 (5 bases). This CDR3 spans 14 amino acids. Germline-derived CDR1 and CDR2 are ENHRY and SYGVKD. Deletions cut 4 bases from V and 6 bases from J, with 15 bases between. The CDR3: CAISGFEGRSEAFF. In DNA form, the CDR3 reads TGTGCCATCAGTGGGTTCGAGGGGCGCTCTGAAGCTTTCTTT.

The chain carries TRBV20-1 and TRBJ2-5; 8 bases line up with TRBD2. The length of the CDR3 is 15 residues. V was pared by 0 bases and J by 11 bases, with 14 bases of the junction left unmatched. CDR1 and CDR2 from the germline V gene are DFQATT and SNEGSKA (reference sequence). Here the CDR3 DNA reads TGCAGTGCTAGAGAAAGGTCTCGGACTAGCAGGGAGCAGTACTTC. Its translation is CSARERSRTSREQYF.

The rearrangement uses TRBV28 and TRBJ2-1, with TRBD2 identical over 10 bases. Germline CDR1 reads MDHEN; CDR2 reads SYDVKM. The CDR3 contains 17 residues. V lost 6 bases and J lost 0; bases outside the gene matches: 8. In nucleotides, the CDR3 is TGTGCCAGCAGCCCCGTTAGCGGGAGGAGCTCCTACAATGAGCAGTTCTTC. It specifies CASSPVSGRSSYNEQFF.

This chain connects TRBV20-1 to TRBJ2-5; TRBD1 agrees at 11 bases. The closer fit of TRBJ2-7 to the DNA end suggests the J call may be wrong. The CDR3 contains 14 residues. Germline lookup yields CDR1 DFQATT and CDR2 SNEGSKA (reference sequence). The CDR3 sequence is CSARVDRGLYEQYF. The CDR3 region has the DNA TGCAGTGCTAGAGTGGACAGGGGGCTCTACGAGCAGTACTTC.

The chain couples TRBV5-1 to TRBJ2-4; D is perhaps TRBD1 or TRBD2 (6 bases each). The DNA end lines up better with TRBJ2-7; the J call may be wrong. CDR3 length: 18 residues. The germline V gene has CDR1 SGHRS and CDR2 YFSETQ. Here the CDR3 DNA reads TGCGCCAGCAGCCCTCTTACCGCGGGACATAACCCTTCCTACGAGCAGTACTTC. The encoded protein is CASSPLTAGHNPSYEQYF.

The chain joins TRBV27 to TRBJ2-5; 7 positions agree with TRBD1. Germline CDR1 MNHEY, CDR2 SMNVEV (reference sequence). The junction had 9 bases not matched to a gene; V was cut back by 2 bases and J by 3 bases. This CDR3 contains 16 residues. Written as DNA, the CDR3 is TGTGCCAGCAGTTTACCAGACCGGGACAGCAAAGAGACCCAGTACTTC. This sequence encodes CASSLPDRDSKETQYF.

V usage is TRBV30 and J usage is TRBJ1-3; D remains ambiguous. Germline-derived CDR1 and CDR2 are GTSNPN and SVGIG (reference sequence). The V gene lost 3 bases and the J gene lost 0 bases, with 3 bases spanning the gap. The CDR3 is made up of 12 amino acids. CDR3 DNA: TGTGCCTGGAGCGACTCTGGAAACACCATATATTTT. Translation: CAWSDSGNTIYF.

The V call is TRBV7-8, the J call TRBJ2-2; the match to TRBD1 covers 7 bases. Unmatched junction bases numbered 14, after V lost 5 bases and J lost 8 bases. There are 16 residues in the CDR3. CDR1 and CDR2 (germline): SGHVS, FQNEAQ. The CDR3 sequence is CASSVGSRGGLGELFF. The DNA for the CDR3 is TGTGCCAGCAGCGTCGGATCCCGAGGGGGCTTGGGGGAGCTGTTTTTT.